A selection of T cell receptor beta chains follows, all from one sample in a study of T cell responses to AZD1222 COVID-19 vaccine. Sequenced by immunoSEQ multiplex PCR; TCRdb stores in-frame clones only, minus some. Seen here are 80,000 or so clones, roughly 80% observed once, and the top ten hold 27%. This specimen consisted of peripheral blood, obtained 28 days after the second dose of the MenACWY control vaccine. The receptor set was obtained from an adult who received the MenACWY meningococcal vaccine as a control. CDR3s include the opening cysteine and the closing phenylalanine or tryptophan. A D gene is named only where the DNA matches it firmly. Where a row states a size, it is once, few, many or the class of an expanded clone; other rows omit it.

-	TRBV6-5	-	TRBJ1-2	TGTGCCAGCAGTTTCCTTGGCAGGAACTATGGCTACACCTTC	CASSFLGRNYGYTF
-	TRBV3-1/TRBV3-2	-	TRBJ1-2	TGTGCCAGCAGCCAAGCGGTACAGGGCGTTAGTGGCTACACCTTC	CASSQAVQGVSGYTF
-	TRBV19	-	TRBJ1-1	TGTGCCAGTAATTTCCCGGGGACTGAAGCTTTCTTT	CASNFPGTEAFF
-	TRBV18	-	TRBJ1-4	TGTGCCAGCTCACTCGGGGCAGGGAGGAATGAAAAACTGTTTTTT	CASSLGAGRNEKLFF
few	TRBV5-6	-	TRBJ2-2	TGTGCCAGCAGCGGGAGGTACACCGGGGAGCTGTTTTTT	CASSGRYTGELFF
-	TRBV11-2	TRBD2	TRBJ2-5	TGTGCCAGCAGCTTAGCACTAGCGGGAGGAACTCAAGAGACCCAGTACTTC	CASSLALAGGTQETQYF
-	TRBV2	-	TRBJ1-5	TGTGCCAGCCAGCCAGAATTCAATCAGCCCCAGCATTTT	CASQPEFNQPQHF
few	TRBV4-2	-	TRBJ2-7	TGTGCCAGCAGCCAAGAGGGTCCCCGGACAGCAACCGCCTACGAGCAGTACTTC	CASSQEGPRTATAYEQYF
many	TRBV19	TRBD1	TRBJ1-5	TGTGCCAGTAGTATAAAGGGACAGAATCAGCCCCAGCATTTT	CASSIKGQNQPQHF
-	TRBV28	-	TRBJ1-2	TGTGCCAGCAGTTCGGGGTATGGCTACACCTTC	CASSSGYGYTF
-	TRBV5-4	-	TRBJ1-1	TGTGCCAGCAGCTCCTCTGGGGGGAACACTGAAGCTTTCTTT	CASSSSGGNTEAFF
-	TRBV18	TRBD1	TRBJ1-5	TGTGCCAGCTCACCCACCGGACAGGGGAATCAGCCCCAGCATTTT	CASSPTGQGNQPQHF
-	TRBV19	-	TRBJ1-1	TGTGCCAGTAGTCTGCGTAGGAACACTGAAGCTTTCTTT	CASSLRRNTEAFF
many	TRBV28	-	TRBJ1-5	TGTGCCAGCAGTTCAACAGGGTCGAGTCAGCCCCAGCATTTT	CASSSTGSSQPQHF
few	TRBV10-3	-	TRBJ2-7	TGTGCCATCAGTTTGGACAGAGCCTACGAGCAGTACTTC	CAISLDRAYEQYF
-	TRBV5-1	-	TRBJ1-5	TGCGCCAGCAGCTTCGGCGGATACAATCAGCCCCAGCATTTT	CASSFGGYNQPQHF
-	TRBV7-8	-	TRBJ2-2	TGTGCCAGCAGTCCAAGCACCGGGGAGCTGTTTTTT	CASSPSTGELFF
-	TRBV18	-	TRBJ1-2	TGTGCCAGCTCACCAGGAGAACAGCGCTATGGCTACACCTTC	CASSPGEQRYGYTF
-	TRBV29-1	-	TRBJ2-2	TGCAGCGTGGGAAATCCCGGGGAGCTGTTTTTT	CSVGNPGELFF
-	TRBV4-1	-	TRBJ1-1	TGCGCCAGCAGCCTTACCCTTATAGGGAACACTGAAGCTTTCTTT	CASSLTLIGNTEAFF
-	TRBV5-5	-	TRBJ2-2	TGTGCCAGCAGCTTTCGAGGGAGAACCGGGGAGCTGTTTTTT	CASSFRGRTGELFF
-	TRBV4-3	-	TRBJ2-7	TGCGCCAGCAGCCGATCGTCGGGTGACGTCTACGAGCAGTACTTC	CASSRSSGDVYEQYF
-	TRBV6-1	TRBD2	TRBJ2-2	TGTGCCAGCAGTGGCACGACTAGCGGGGTTCGTGGCGGGGAGCTGTTTTTT	CASSGTTSGVRGGELFF
many	TRBV13	TRBD2	TRBJ2-1	TGTGCCAGCAGCTTAGGAGGCGGGGGGTATAATGAGCAGTTCTTC	CASSLGGGGYNEQFF